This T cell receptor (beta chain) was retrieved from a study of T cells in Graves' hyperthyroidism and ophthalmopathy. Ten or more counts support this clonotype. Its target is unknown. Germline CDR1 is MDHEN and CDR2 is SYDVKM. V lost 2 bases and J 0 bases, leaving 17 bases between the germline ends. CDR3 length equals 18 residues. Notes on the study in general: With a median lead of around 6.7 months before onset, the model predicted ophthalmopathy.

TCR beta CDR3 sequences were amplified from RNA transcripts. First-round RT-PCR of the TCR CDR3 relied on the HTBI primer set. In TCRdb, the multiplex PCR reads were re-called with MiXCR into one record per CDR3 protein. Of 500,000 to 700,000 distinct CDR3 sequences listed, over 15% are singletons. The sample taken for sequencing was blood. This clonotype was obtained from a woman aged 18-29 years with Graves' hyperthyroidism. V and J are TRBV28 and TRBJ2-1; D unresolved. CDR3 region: CASSLDLSSRNSYNEQFF. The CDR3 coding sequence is TGTGCCAGCAGTTTAGATCTCTCTTCGAGGAACTCCTACAATGAGCAGTTCTTC.